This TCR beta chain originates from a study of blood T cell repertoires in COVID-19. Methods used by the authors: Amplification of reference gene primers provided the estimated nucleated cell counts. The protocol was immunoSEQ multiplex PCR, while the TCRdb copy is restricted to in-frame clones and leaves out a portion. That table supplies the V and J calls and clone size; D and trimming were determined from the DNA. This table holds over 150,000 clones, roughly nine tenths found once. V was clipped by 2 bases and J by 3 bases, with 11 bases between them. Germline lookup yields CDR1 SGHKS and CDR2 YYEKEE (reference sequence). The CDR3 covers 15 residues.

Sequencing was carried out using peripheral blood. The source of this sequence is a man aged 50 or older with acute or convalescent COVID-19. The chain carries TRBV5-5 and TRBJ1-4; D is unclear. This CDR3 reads CASSFGGRSNEKLFF. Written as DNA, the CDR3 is TGTGCCAGCAGCTTTGGAGGGCGGTCTAATGAAAAACTGTTTTTT.